This T cell receptor (beta chain) was found in a study of blood T cell repertoires in COVID-19. On the study more broadly: The United States, Italy and Spain were the sources of the acute and convalescent COVID-19 samples. Sources were T cells, B-cell-depleted T cells, or PBMCs; the material itself was cDNA or gDNA.

Generated by immunoSEQ multiplex PCR, the TCRdb table keeps only in-frame clones and is missing some. In the table there are approximately 92,000 clones, roughly 70% of which are singletons. This CDR3 spans 11 amino acids. The V gene lost 9 bases and the J gene lost 8 bases, with 11 bases spanning the gap. Germline V gives CDR1 SNHLY, CDR2 FYNNEI. The sequence was obtained from an older woman in a cohort sampled during active or convalescent COVID-19. The J gene is TRBJ1-3, the V gene TRBV2, with unresolved D. What was sequenced was peripheral blood. Here the CDR3 DNA reads TGTGCCAGGGGTGGAGGTCACACCATATATTTT. Its protein product is CARGGGHTIYF.